This T cell receptor beta chain was profiled in a study of T cells in Graves' hyperthyroidism and ophthalmopathy. Authors of the study amplified TCR beta CDR3 regions from RNA transcripts. HTBI primers were the set used in a first-round RT-PCR of the TCR CDR3. TCRdb analysed the multiplex PCR reads with MiXCR anew, one entry per CDR3 protein. The data contain around 450,000 distinct CDR3 sequences, approximately 14% of them singletons. The CDR3 is 15 amino acids. CDR1 and CDR2 from the germline V gene are DFQATT and SNEGSKA (reference sequence). V lost 3 bases and J 0 bases, leaving 14 bases between the germline ends. This clonotype has a count of ten or more.

Sample: blood. The receptor's source is a woman aged 18-29 years with Graves' hyperthyroidism. This chain uses TRBV20-1 with TRBJ2-5, with D unclear. In DNA, the CDR3 is TGCAGTGCTAGTACGAGGCAGCCAGACCAAGAGACCCAGTACTTC. Protein sequence: CSASTRQPDQETQYF.